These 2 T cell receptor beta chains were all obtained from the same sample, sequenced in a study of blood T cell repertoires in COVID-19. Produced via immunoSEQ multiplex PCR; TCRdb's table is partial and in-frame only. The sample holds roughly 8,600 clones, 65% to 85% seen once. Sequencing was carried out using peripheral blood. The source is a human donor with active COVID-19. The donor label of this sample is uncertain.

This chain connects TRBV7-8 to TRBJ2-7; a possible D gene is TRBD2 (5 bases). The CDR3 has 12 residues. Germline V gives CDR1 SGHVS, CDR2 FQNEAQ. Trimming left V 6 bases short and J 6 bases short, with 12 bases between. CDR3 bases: TGTGCCAGCAGTTGGACTGAGGGCGAGCAGTACTTC. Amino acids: CASSWTEGEQYF.

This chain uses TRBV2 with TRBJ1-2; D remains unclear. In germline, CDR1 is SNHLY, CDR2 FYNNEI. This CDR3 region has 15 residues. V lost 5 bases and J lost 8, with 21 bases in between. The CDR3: CASSNPPAGSLGYTF. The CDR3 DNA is TGTGCCAGCAGTAACCCTCCGGCAGGAAGTCTCGGCTACACCTTC.